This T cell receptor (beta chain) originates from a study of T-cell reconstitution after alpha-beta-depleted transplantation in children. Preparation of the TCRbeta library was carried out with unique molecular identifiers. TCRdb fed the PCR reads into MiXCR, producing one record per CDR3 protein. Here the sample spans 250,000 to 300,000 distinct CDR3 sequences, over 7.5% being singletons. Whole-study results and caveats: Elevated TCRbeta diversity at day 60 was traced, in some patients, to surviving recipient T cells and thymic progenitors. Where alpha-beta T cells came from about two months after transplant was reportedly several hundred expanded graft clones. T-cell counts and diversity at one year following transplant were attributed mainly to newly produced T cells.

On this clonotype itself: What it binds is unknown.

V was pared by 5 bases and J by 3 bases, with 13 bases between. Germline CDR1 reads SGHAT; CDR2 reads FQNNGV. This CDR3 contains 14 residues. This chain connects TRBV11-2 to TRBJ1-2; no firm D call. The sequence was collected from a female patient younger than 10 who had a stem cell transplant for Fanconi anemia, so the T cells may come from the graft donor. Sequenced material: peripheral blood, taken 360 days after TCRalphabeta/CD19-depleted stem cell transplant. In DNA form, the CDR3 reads TGTGCCAGCAGCCTGAGGAGGCAGCACTATGGCTACACCTTC. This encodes CASSLRRQHYGYTF.